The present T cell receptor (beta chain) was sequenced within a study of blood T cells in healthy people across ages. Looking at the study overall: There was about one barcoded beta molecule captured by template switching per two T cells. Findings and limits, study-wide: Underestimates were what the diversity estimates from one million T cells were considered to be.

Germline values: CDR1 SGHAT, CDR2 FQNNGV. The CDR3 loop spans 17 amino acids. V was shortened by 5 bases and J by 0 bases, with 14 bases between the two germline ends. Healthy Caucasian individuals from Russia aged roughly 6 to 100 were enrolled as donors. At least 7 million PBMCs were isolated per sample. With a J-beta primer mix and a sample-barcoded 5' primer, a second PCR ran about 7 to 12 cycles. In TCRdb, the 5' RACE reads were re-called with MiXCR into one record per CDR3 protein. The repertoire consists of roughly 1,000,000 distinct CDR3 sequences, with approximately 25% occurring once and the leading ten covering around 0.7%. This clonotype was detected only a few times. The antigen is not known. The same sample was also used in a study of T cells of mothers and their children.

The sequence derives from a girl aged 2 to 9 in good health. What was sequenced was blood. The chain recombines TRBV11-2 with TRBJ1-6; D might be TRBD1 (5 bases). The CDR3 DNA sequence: TGTGCCAGCAGCCACGGGACCGCCAACTCCTATAATTCACCCCTCCACTTT. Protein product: CASSHGTANSYNSPLHF.